This T cell receptor beta chain was sequenced in a study of control samples from healthy donors and cancer patients. With V trimmed by 1 base and J by 0 bases, 7 bases remained unmatched. This CDR3 is 17 amino acids long. Germline CDR1 SGDLS, CDR2 YYNGEE. Method: immunoSEQ multiplex PCR; TCRdb's copy keeps in-frame clones and lacks some. The profile covers about 85,000 clones, with just over 90% appearing a single time and less than 4.5% taken by the ten largest. The chain is built from TRBV9 and TRBJ2-3, with 8 bases identical to TRBD2. The sequenced sample was blood. This TCR was recovered from a woman between 18 and 29 years old in good health. The CDR3 sequence is CASSVRSGGTSTDTQYF. For the CDR3, the DNA is TGTGCCAGCAGCGTACGGAGCGGGGGAACTAGCACAGATACGCAGTATTTT.